This record looks at one T cell receptor beta chain sequence and its context. The sample comes from a study of blood T cells in healthy people across ages. Study details: Template switching retrieved approximately one barcoded beta molecule for each two T cells.

Alongside a J-beta primer mix, a sample-barcoded 5' primer served in a second PCR lasting roughly 6 to 11 cycles. Each CDR3 protein gets one entry after TCRdb re-called the 5' RACE reads with MiXCR. The table includes 540,000 or so distinct CDR3 sequences, roughly 28% detected once. Individuals who donated were healthy Caucasians from Russia aged roughly 6 to 90. The V end was cut by 7 bases, the J end by 7 bases, with 19 bases between. Germline CDR1 reads SNHLY; CDR2 reads FYNNEI. The CDR3 loop spans 14 amino acids. The clonotype comes from a woman in her 70s in good health. The chain recombines TRBV2 with TRBJ1-2; D call uncertain. Sequenced material: blood. CDR3: CASKGEELRVGYTF. For the CDR3, the DNA is TGTGCCAGCAAAGGCGAGGAGCTAAGGGTTGGCTACACCTTC. The whole variable domain, remainder taken from reference TRBV2 and TRBJ1-2, is EPEVTQTPSHQVTQMGQEVILRCVPISNHLYFYWYRQILGQKVEFLVSFYNNEISEKSEIFDDQFSVERPDGSNFTLKIRSTKLEDSAMYFCASKGEELRVGYTFGSGTRLTVV.